This record looks at one T cell receptor beta chain sequence and its context. Here immunoSEQ multiplex PCR was the method, and the copy in TCRdb shows in-frame clones only, minus some. The repertoire holds some 220,000 clones, with 70% to 85% as singletons. This sample was included in a study of blood T cell repertoires in COVID-19. Sequences were obtained from peripheral blood. The TCR sequence derives from a man aged 45-60 years with active or convalescent COVID-19.

Here the CDR3 DNA reads TGTGCCAGCAGTACCGGACAGATAGGTTTAGCTTTCTTT. Its translation is CASSTGQIGLAFF. The J gene is TRBJ1-1, the V gene TRBV6-6; TRBD1 is a possible D gene (6 bases). V lost 5 bases, J lost 10 bases, and 17 bases lay in between. The length of the CDR3 is 13 residues. Germline V gene lookup returns CDR1 MNHNY and CDR2 SVGAGI (reference sequence).